This TCR beta chain was recorded in a study of T cells after yellow fever vaccination. Researchers made TCR cDNA using 5'RACE template switching, and this step added a universal primer site and UMIs. Via MiXCR, TCRdb re-called the 5' RACE reads, giving one row per CDR3 protein. The sample yields some 600,000 distinct CDR3 sequences, roughly 12% seen once. There are 16 residues in the CDR3. Per the germline V gene, CDR1 is SEHNR and CDR2 is FQNEAQ (reference sequence). V gave up 4 bases and J gave up 7 bases; unmatched junction bases: 11. Sequences were derived from PBMCs, sampled on the day of the yellow fever booster vaccination. The receptor comes from a man aged 30 to 45 who received the YFV17D yellow fever vaccine. The genes are TRBV7-9 and TRBJ2-1; TRBD2 matches at 9 bases. The CDR3 bases are TGTGCCAGCAGCTCGCCAGGTGGAGCGGGAGGTAATGAGCAGTTCTTC. As protein: CASSSPGGAGGNEQFF. The whole variable domain, remainder taken from reference TRBV7-9 and TRBJ2-1, is DTGVSQNPRHKITKRGQNVTFRCDPISEHNRLYWYRQTLGQGPEFLTYFQNEAQLEKSRLLSDRFSAERPKGSFSTLEIQRTEQGDSAMYLCASSSPGGAGGNEQFFGPGTRLTVL.